This note documents a single T cell receptor (beta chain) sequence. Its antigen is not identified. The data were obtained in a study of T cells in Graves' hyperthyroidism and ophthalmopathy. General study findings and limits: A 13 V-J signature model discriminated ophthalmopathy versus stable hyperthyroidism. Most clonotypes expanded in the thyroid (above 0.001) were also present in blood.

V dropped 3 bases and J dropped 6 bases, with 9 bases sitting between them. This CDR3 region has 13 residues. Germline V lookup: CDR1 SGHRS, CDR2 YFSETQ. RNA transcripts were the template for amplifying TCR beta CDR3 regions. HTBI primers were employed in a first-round RT-PCR of the TCR CDR3. TCRdb called the multiplex PCR reads again in MiXCR, with one record for every CDR3 protein. The sample shows hundreds of thousands of distinct CDR3 sequences, roughly an eighth of them seen only once. 10 ml of fresh peripheral blood supplied the PBMCs. The receptor was derived from a woman in her 40s with Graves' ophthalmopathy. The V call is TRBV5-1, the J call TRBJ2-2; D is uncertain. Sequenced: blood. The CDR3 DNA follows: TGCGCCAGCAGCTGGAAATCGCCCGGGGAGCTGTTTTTT. It specifies CASSWKSPGELFF. Full variable domain (rest looked up from reference TRBV5-1 and TRBJ2-2): KAGVTQTPRYLIKTRGQQVTLSCSPISGHRSVSWYQQTPGQGLQFLFEYFSETQRNKGNFPGRFSGRQFSNSRSEMNVSTLELGDSALYLCASSWKSPGELFFGEGSRLTVL.